This TCR beta chain stems from a study of T cells in Graves' hyperthyroidism and ophthalmopathy. Study-wide points: Most thyroid-expanded clonotypes above 0.001 were also found in blood. Researchers report that a 13 V-J model separated ophthalmopathy from stable hyperthyroidism. With a median lead of about six months before onset, the model predicted ophthalmopathy.

Of note for this clonotype: No antigen is known for it.

It was RNA transcripts that yielded the amplified TCR beta CDR3 regions. With the HTBI primer set, the TCR CDR3 went through a first round of RT-PCR. MiXCR, run by TCRdb on the multiplex PCR reads, gives a single entry per CDR3 protein. The table lists roughly 500,000 distinct CDR3 sequences, 40% to 50% of them singletons, with about two fifths in the top ten. For the diagnoses, clinical symptoms, serum thyroxine and TRAb, thyroid ultrasound and orbital computed tomography were used. Material for sequencing was peripheral blood or thyroid tissue (not recorded which). The clonotype originates from an adult woman with Graves' disease, either hyperthyroidism or ophthalmopathy (not recorded which).

The CDR3 DNA reads as TGTGCCAGCAGAAAGACAGGGGGCTGGGAGACCCAGTACTTC. It specifies CASRKTGGWETQYF. The rearrangement joins TRBV12-3 or TRBV12-4 to TRBJ2-5, with 10 bases identical to TRBD1. The CDR3 consists of 14 residues. The ends lost 6 bases at V and 5 bases at J; junction bases unmatched: 6.